This T cell receptor beta chain appears in the sequencing data of a study of T cells expressing NK-cell markers. Across the whole study: It was from sorted CD3+CD56+NKG2C+, CD3+CD56+NKG2C- and CD3+CD56-NKG2C+ T cells that TCR beta repertoires came. The study, taken as a whole, reports: About 1.0-8% of CD8+ T cells in about 6 donors belonged to dominant NKG2C+ clonotypes.

UMIs were included in TCR beta cDNA generated by 5'RACE template switching. No DNA is given; TCRdb re-called the 5' RACE reads and lists each CDR3 protein once. This specimen shows about 380,000 distinct CDR3 sequences; the ten leading clones hold 4% to 6.5%. Note on this clonotype: The antigen remains undetermined.

The sequenced material came from blood T cells: a sorted CD56 or NKG2C T cell subset, CD4+ or CD8+ T cells, or bulk PBMC T cells (not recorded which). The receptor's source is a man aged 18 to 69 in good health.

CDR3 sequence reads: CASSPRTGSYTDTQYF. The chain joins TRBV19 to TRBJ2-3; TCRdb's D call of TRBD1 is untestable without DNA. The CDR3 is 16 amino acids. Germline V CDR1 and CDR2: LNHDA, SQIVND (reference sequence).